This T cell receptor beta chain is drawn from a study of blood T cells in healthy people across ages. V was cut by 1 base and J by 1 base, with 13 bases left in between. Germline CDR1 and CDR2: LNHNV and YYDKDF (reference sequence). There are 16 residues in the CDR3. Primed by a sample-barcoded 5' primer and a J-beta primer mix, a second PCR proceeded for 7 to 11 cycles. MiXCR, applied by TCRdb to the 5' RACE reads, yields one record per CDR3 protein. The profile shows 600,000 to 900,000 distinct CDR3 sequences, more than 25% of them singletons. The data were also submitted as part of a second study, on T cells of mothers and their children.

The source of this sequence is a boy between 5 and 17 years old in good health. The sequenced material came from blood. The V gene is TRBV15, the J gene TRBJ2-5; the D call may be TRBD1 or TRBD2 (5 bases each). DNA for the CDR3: TGTGCCACCAGCAGAGGATGGGACCGAGCCCAAGAGACCCAGTACTTC. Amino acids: CATSRGWDRAQETQYF.